The sequence of this T cell receptor beta chain was determined in a study of shared clonotypes between healthy human individuals. CD45RO-negative, CCR7-positively selected cells formed the naive CD8 fraction, excluding terminally differentiated effector memory CD45RA+ cells. Per germline, CDR1 SSHAT and CDR2 FNYEAQ (reference sequence). The CDR3 runs to 13 residues. Comment on this clone: The junction departs from germline at one end; a sequencing error may be responsible.

The assay was carried out at the deep level. When replicate PCRs were run on sorted subsets, they used about 220 ng DNA, about 30,000 T cell genomes. TCRdb's table, derived via immunoSEQ multiplex PCR, lists solely in-frame clones and lacks some. This sample has about 2 million clones, with less than 95% found just once. The TCR was taken from a man aged 18 to 29 in good health. The rearrangement joins TRBV7-7 to TRBJ2-3; D call uncertain. Specimen: naive CD8+ T cells sorted from blood. The CDR3 bases are TGTGCTAGCAGCTTGGAAATCACAGATACGCAGTATTTT. Translation: CASSLEITDTQYF.